These T cell receptor beta chains were read from a single sample in a study of T cells in Graves' hyperthyroidism and ophthalmopathy. From the multiplex PCR reads, TCRdb called clonotypes with MiXCR, one entry per CDR3 protein. The table lists 350,000 or so distinct CDR3 sequences, roughly a fifth of them singletons. The sample comprised blood. These receptor sequences come from a woman between 45 and 60 years old with Graves' hyperthyroidism. The CDR3 runs from the conserved cysteine through the conserved F or W. The D gene is left open where the match is weak. Not every row has a clone size; where given, it reads once, few, many or a size class.

size,D,V,J,CDR3,DNA
NA,NA,TRBV28,TRBJ2-5,CASSLRGTAGQYF,TGTGCCAGCAGTCTGCGAGGAACCGCGGGTCAGTACTTC
few,TRBD1,TRBV5-1,TRBJ2-7,CASRGQGIMNEQYF,TGCGCCAGCAGGGGACAGGGGATTATGAACGAGCAGTACTTC
many,TRBD2,TRBV12-3/TRBV12-4,TRBJ2-5,CASSLSLAVKETQYF,TGTGCCAGCAGTTTAAGCCTAGCGGTCAAAGAGACCCAGTACTTC
NA,TRBD2,TRBV20-1,TRBJ2-5,CSADPGTSGSYGETQYF,TGCAGTGCCGACCCCGGGACTAGCGGTTCGTACGGGGAGACCCAGTACTTC
NA,TRBD1,TRBV29-1,TRBJ1-1,CSVMDRKNTEAFF,TGCAGCGTTATGGACAGGAAGAACACTGAAGCTTTCTTT
NA,NA,TRBV6-1,TRBJ2-6,CASTGTGGANVLTF,TGTGCCAGCACCGGGACCGGTGGGGCCAACGTCCTGACTTTC
many,NA,TRBV20-1,TRBJ2-1,CSAREESQGYNEQFF,TGCAGTGCCAGGGAGGAAAGCCAGGGCTACAATGAGCAGTTCTTC
NA,NA,TRBV5-1,TRBJ2-2,CASREKGSGELFF,TGCGCCAGCAGAGAGAAAGGGTCCGGGGAGCTGTTTTTT
many,TRBD2,TRBV2,TRBJ2-3,CASWGGAIDTQYF,TGTGCCAGTTGGGGGGGAGCTATAGATACGCAGTATTTT
NA,NA,TRBV6-2/TRBV6-3,TRBJ2-2,CASSYEDYVPGELFF,TGTGCCAGCAGTTACGAGGACTATGTTCCCGGGGAGCTGTTTTTT
many,NA,TRBV18,TRBJ2-7,CASSPPGDYEQYF,TGTGCCAGCTCACCTCCGGGAGACTACGAGCAGTACTTC
NA,NA,TRBV5-1,TRBJ2-7,CASSPMQGEQYF,TGCGCCAGCAGCCCGATGCAGGGGGAGCAGTACTTC
many,NA,TRBV7-3,TRBJ1-1,CASSLTSGKGTEAFF,TGTGCCAGCAGCTTAACTTCAGGGAAAGGCACTGAAGCTTTCTTT
many,NA,TRBV28,TRBJ2-5,CASSLTRETQYF,TGTGCCAGCAGTTTGACCCGAGAGACCCAGTACTTC
NA,NA,TRBV5-5,TRBJ2-1,CASSLGGAEQFF,TGTGCCAGCAGCTTAGGGGGGGCCGAGCAGTTCTTC
many,TRBD1,TRBV29-1,TRBJ1-1,CSVRQGAAEAFF,TGCAGCGTTCGACAGGGGGCGGCTGAAGCTTTCTTT
few,TRBD1,TRBV27,TRBJ2-7,CASSLRTGGSYEQYF,TGTGCCAGCAGTTTAAGGACAGGGGGCTCCTACGAGCAGTACTTC
NA,NA,TRBV24-1,TRBJ2-5,CATSDPGSRSLETQYF,TGTGCCACCAGTGATCCAGGGAGTAGGAGCTTGGAGACCCAGTACTTC
many,NA,TRBV24-1,TRBJ2-1,CATSDPGAYNEQFF,TGTGCCACCAGTGACCCAGGGGCCTACAATGAGCAGTTCTTC
many,NA,TRBV18,TRBJ2-1,CASSPSANEQFF,TGTGCCAGCTCCCCCTCGGCTAATGAGCAGTTCTTC
NA,NA,TRBV11-2,TRBJ1-4,CASSSILSLPGWERKKLFF,TGTGCCAGCAGCTCCATCCTTAGCTTACCGGGGTGGGAAAGAAAAAAACTGTTTTTT
NA,TRBD1,TRBV19,TRBJ2-2,CASNWDRVGTGELFF,TGTGCCAGTAATTGGGACAGGGTAGGCACCGGGGAGCTGTTTTTT
many,NA,TRBV12-3/TRBV12-4,TRBJ1-1,CASSPSNQDEAFF,TGTGCCAGCAGTCCATCAAACCAGGATGAAGCTTTCTTT
NA,NA,TRBV6-1,TRBJ2-1,CASSPLAPGSPYNEQFF,TGTGCCAGCAGTCCCCTGGCACCAGGGAGCCCCTACAATGAGCAGTTCTTC
NA,TRBD1,TRBV28,TRBJ1-3,CASRSEGQVYHSGNTIYF,TGTGCCAGCAGGAGTGAGGGACAGGTATATCACTCTGGAAACACCATATATTTT
NA,TRBD1,TRBV19,TRBJ1-2,CASSTTGGGGYTF,TGTGCCAGTAGTACGACAGGGGGCGGAGGCTACACCTTC
NA,NA,TRBV12-3/TRBV12-4,TRBJ2-1,CASSLTTGHNEQFF,TGTGCCAGCAGTTTAACCACTGGGCACAATGAGCAGTTCTTC
many,TRBD1,TRBV6-1,TRBJ2-7,CASSDYRGYEQYF,TGTGCCAGCAGTGACTACAGGGGTTACGAGCAGTACTTC
NA,NA,TRBV6-1,TRBJ2-4,CASSTATKRNIQYF,TGTGCCAGCAGCACAGCTACTAAGAGAAACATTCAGTACTTC
NA,NA,TRBV12-3/TRBV12-4,TRBJ2-7,CASSLGLDEQYF,TGTGCCAGCAGTTTGGGCCTAGACGAGCAGTACTTC
many,NA,TRBV20-1,TRBJ2-4,CSAPGGAAKNIQYF,TGCAGTGCTCCAGGGGGGGCAGCCAAAAACATTCAGTACTTC
NA,TRBD1,TRBV4-2,TRBJ1-5,CASSQTGTGGQPQHF,TGTGCCAGCAGCCAGACAGGGACGGGTGGTCAGCCCCAGCATTTT
many,NA,TRBV11-1,TRBJ1-1,CASSPTTNTEAFF,TGTGCCAGCAGCCCCACAACGAACACTGAAGCTTTCTTT
few,NA,TRBV14,TRBJ2-7,CASSNLGQPYEQYF,TGTGCCAGCAGCAACCTCGGACAGCCCTACGAGCAGTACTTC
few,TRBD2,TRBV28,TRBJ2-3,CASSSFYGGSTDTQYF,TGTGCCAGCAGTTCATTTTACGGGGGGAGCACAGATACGCAGTATTTT
many,TRBD2,TRBV20-1,TRBJ2-1,CSATPGTSGRRGNEQFF,TGCAGTGCTACCCCCGGGACTAGCGGGAGAAGGGGCAATGAGCAGTTCTTC
many,TRBD2,TRBV9,TRBJ2-7,CASSVASGGSYEQYF,TGTGCCAGCAGCGTAGCGAGCGGGGGCTCCTACGAGCAGTACTTC
NA,TRBD1,TRBV27,TRBJ1-2,CASSSAGTGGADGYTF,TGTGCCAGCAGTTCGGCCGGGACAGGGGGCGCGGATGGCTACACCTTC
NA,NA,TRBV7-9,TRBJ2-1,CASSLLDYRVGFF,TGTGCCAGCAGCCTCCTCGATTACAGGGTTGGGTTCTTC
many,TRBD1,TRBV7-3,TRBJ2-3,CASSDPQGDADTQYF,TGTGCCAGCAGCGACCCACAGGGGGACGCAGATACGCAGTATTTT
many,NA,TRBV6-1,TRBJ1-1,CAGRRGNTEAFF,TGTGCCGGTAGGAGGGGGAACACTGAAGCTTTCTTT
many,NA,TRBV7-3,TRBJ2-2,CASSLTGDRELFF,TGTGCCAGCAGCTTAACCGGGGATCGGGAGCTGTTTTTT
few,TRBD2,TRBV9,TRBJ2-5,CASSVATGGLAGGIQETQYF,TGTGCCAGCAGCGTAGCTACGGGGGGACTAGCGGGAGGGATACAAGAGACCCAGTACTTC
many,NA,TRBV14,TRBJ1-4,CASSQVSNEKLFF,TGTGCCAGCAGCCAAGTCTCGAATGAAAAACTGTTTTTT
few,NA,TRBV6-4,TRBJ2-4,CASRPRGGLENIQYF,TGTGCCAGCAGACCAAGGGGGGGTCTGGAAAACATTCAGTACTTC
few,NA,TRBV19,TRBJ1-3,CASRPDSGNTIYF,TGTGCCAGTAGGCCGGACTCTGGAAACACCATATATTTT
NA,NA,TRBV12-3/TRBV12-4,TRBJ1-6,CASSYGTKNSPLHF,TGTGCCAGCAGTTACGGGACGAAGAATTCACCCCTCCACTTT
NA,NA,TRBV6-1,TRBJ2-3,CASSHRADTDTQYF,TGTGCCAGCAGCCACCGAGCAGATACAGATACGCAGTATTTT
few,NA,TRBV9,TRBJ2-1,CASSVEGGGYNEQFF,TGTGCCAGCAGCGTAGAGGGGGGCGGTTACAATGAGCAGTTCTTC
few,TRBD2,TRBV15,TRBJ2-1,CATSRGRRAGGYNEQFF,TGTGCCACCAGCAGAGGAAGGCGCGCGGGAGGGTACAATGAGCAGTTCTTC
few,TRBD2,TRBV12-3/TRBV12-4,TRBJ2-2,CASNYKAGGPVDTGELFF,TGTGCCAGCAACTATAAAGCGGGAGGGCCCGTTGACACCGGGGAGCTGTTTTTT
few,TRBD2,TRBV11-3,TRBJ2-1,CASRRLAGAVEQFF,TGTGCCAGCAGACGACTAGCGGGAGCGGTTGAGCAGTTCTTC
NA,TRBD1,TRBV9,TRBJ1-3,CASSGKGTVSGNTIYF,TGTGCCAGCAGCGGAAAGGGGACAGTATCTGGAAACACCATATATTTT